This T cell receptor beta chain comes out of a study of blood T cells in healthy people across ages. The use of a sample-barcoded 5' primer and a J-beta primer mix characterized a second PCR of 7 to 11 cycles. A template-switch adaptor containing 12 random nucleotides labeled each cDNA molecule. TCRdb independently ran MiXCR on the 5' RACE reads; one entry per CDR3 protein. The repertoire holds some 860,000 distinct CDR3 sequences, with roughly three fifths as singletons. CDR3 length: 16 amino acids. The V and J ends lost 4 bases and 9 bases, in that order; junction bases with no gene match: 15. Germline CDR1 and CDR2: DFQATT and SNEGSKA (reference sequence). The authors drew roughly 9.8 milliliters of peripheral blood from each donor. General study findings and limits: Older age coincided with a roughly linear decline in TCR beta diversity per million T cells.

Comments on this clonotype: Its antigen is as yet unknown.

The TCR was taken from a man aged 40-50 years in good health. The sequenced material came from blood. The V gene is TRBV20-1, the J gene TRBJ1-6; TRBD1 agrees at 7 bases. The CDR3 region is CSATNDRAQSGSPLHF. The CDR3 DNA is TGCAGTGCTACGAATGACAGGGCGCAGAGCGGTTCACCCCTCCACTTT.